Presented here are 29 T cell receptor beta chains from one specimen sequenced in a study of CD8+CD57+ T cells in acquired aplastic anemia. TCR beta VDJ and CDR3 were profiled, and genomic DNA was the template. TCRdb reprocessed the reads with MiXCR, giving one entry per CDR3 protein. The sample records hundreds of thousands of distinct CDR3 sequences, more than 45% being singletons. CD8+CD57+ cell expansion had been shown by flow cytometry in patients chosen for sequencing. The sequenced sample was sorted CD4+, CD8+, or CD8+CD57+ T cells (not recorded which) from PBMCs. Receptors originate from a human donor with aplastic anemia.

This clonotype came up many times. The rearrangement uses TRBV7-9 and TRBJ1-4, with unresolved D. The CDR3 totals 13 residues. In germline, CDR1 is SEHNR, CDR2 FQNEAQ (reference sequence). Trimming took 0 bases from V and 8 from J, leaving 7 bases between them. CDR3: CASSLALKEKLFF. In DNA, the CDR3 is TGTGCCAGCAGCTTAGCTTTAAAAGAAAAACTGTTTTTT.

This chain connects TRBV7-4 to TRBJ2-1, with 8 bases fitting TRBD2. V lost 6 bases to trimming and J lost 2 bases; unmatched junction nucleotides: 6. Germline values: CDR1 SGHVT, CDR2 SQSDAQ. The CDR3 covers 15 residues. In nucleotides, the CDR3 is TGTGCCAGCAGTGAAACTAGCGGCACCTACAATGAGCAGTTCTTC. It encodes CASSETSGTYNEQFF.

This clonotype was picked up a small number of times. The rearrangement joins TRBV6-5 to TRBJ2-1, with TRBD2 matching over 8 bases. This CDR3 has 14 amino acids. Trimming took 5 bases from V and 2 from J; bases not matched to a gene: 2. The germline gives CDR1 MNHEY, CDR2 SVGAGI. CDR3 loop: CASSPGLAYNEQFF. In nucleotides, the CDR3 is TGTGCCAGCAGTCCGGGACTAGCCTACAATGAGCAGTTCTTC.

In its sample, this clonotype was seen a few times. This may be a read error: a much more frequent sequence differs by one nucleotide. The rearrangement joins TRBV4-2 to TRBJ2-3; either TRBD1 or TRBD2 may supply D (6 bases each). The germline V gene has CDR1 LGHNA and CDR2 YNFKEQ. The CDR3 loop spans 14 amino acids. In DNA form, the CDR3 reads TGTGCTAGCAGCCAAGGGGGGTTCACAGATACGCAGTGTTTT. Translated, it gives CASSQGGFTDTQCF.

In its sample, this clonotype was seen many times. The CDR3 DNA sequence: TGCGCCAGCAGCGGTGGTATAGCGGGATCTGGTGAGCAGTTCTTC. Protein sequence: CASSGGIAGSGEQFF. The chain combines TRBV5-1 with TRBJ2-1; TRBD2 matches at 8 bases. Germline loops: CDR1 SGHRS, CDR2 YFSETQ. With 4 bases clipped from V and 9 bases from J, the junction kept 12 bases outside the gene matches. CDR3 length equals 15 residues.

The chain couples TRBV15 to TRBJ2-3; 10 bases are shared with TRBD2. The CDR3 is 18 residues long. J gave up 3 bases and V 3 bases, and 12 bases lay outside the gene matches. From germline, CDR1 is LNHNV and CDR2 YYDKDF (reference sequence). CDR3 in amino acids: CATSSQTLLAGITDTQYF. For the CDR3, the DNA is TGTGCCACCAGCAGCCAAACCTTACTAGCGGGGATTACAGATACGCAGTATTTT.

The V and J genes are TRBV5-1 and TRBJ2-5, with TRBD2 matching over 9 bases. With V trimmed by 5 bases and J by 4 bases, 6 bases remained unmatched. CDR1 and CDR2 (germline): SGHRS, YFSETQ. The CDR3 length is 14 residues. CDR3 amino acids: CASSPGLARETQYF. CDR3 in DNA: TGCGCCAGCAGTCCTGGACTAGCGAGAGAGACCCAGTACTTC.

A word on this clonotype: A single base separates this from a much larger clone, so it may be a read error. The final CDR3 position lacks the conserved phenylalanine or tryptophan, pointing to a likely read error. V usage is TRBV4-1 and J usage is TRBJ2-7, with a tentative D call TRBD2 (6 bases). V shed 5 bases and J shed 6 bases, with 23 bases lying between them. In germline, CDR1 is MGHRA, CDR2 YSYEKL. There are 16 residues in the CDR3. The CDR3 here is CASSGSRDWSLGEQYL. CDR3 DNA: TGCGCCAGCAGCGGGTCCCGGGACTGGTCTTTGGGCGAGCAGTACCTC.

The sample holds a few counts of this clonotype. The CDR3 sequence: CASERGGTDTQYF. DNA of the CDR3: TGTGCCTCCGAGCGGGGGGGCACAGATACGCAGTATTTT. The rearrangement links TRBV30 to TRBJ2-3, with TRBD2 matching 9 bases. Germline loops: CDR1 GTSNPN, CDR2 SVGIG (reference sequence). CDR3 length: 13 residues. The trim removed 7 bases at V and 1 base at J, leaving 3 bases unmatched.

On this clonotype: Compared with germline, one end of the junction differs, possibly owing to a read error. In DNA, the CDR3 is TGTGCCAGCAGTTACGGTCTAGCGGACGTGAGGACCCAGTACTTC. It encodes CASSYGLADVRTQYF. V and J are TRBV10-3 and TRBJ2-5; 7 bases are shared with TRBD2. CDR1 is ENHRY, CDR2 SYGVKD, per germline. CDR3 length equals 15 residues.

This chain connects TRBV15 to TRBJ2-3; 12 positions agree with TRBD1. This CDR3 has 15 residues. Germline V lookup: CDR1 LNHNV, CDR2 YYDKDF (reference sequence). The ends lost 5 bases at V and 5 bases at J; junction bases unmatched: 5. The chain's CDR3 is CATSPGTGGRDTQYF. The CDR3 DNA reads TGTGCCACCAGCCCCGGGACAGGGGGCAGAGATACGCAGTATTTT.

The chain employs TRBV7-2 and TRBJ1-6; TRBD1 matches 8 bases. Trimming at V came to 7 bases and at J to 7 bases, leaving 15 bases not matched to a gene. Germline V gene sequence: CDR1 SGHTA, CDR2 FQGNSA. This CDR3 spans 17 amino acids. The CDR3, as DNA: TGTGCCAGCACCTCCTCCAAGGACAGGGCGGACAATTCACCCCTCCACTTT. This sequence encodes CASTSSKDRADNSPLHF.

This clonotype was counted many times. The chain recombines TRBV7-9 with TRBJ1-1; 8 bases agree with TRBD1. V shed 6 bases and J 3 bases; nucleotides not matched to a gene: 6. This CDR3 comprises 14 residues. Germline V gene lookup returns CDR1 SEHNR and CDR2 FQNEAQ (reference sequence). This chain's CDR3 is CASRTGTGDTEAFF. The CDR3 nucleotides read TGTGCCAGCAGGACAGGGACAGGCGACACTGAAGCTTTCTTT.

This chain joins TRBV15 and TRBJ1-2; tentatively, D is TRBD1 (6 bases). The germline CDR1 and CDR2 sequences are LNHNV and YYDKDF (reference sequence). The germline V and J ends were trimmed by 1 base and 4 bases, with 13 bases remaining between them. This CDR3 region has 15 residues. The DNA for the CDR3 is TGTGCCACCAGCAGAGGACAGGAAGGAGTCTATGGCTACACCTTC. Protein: CATSRGQEGVYGYTF.

The CDR3 DNA reads as TGTGCCAGCAGCGCGGAGACAGGGCCCCCCTACGAGCAGTACTTC. The encoded protein is CASSAETGPPYEQYF. The chain links TRBV9 to TRBJ2-7; 7 bases match TRBD1. Unmatched junction bases numbered 8, after V lost 3 bases and J lost 2 bases. This CDR3 region has 15 residues. Germline CDR1 SGDLS, CDR2 YYNGEE.

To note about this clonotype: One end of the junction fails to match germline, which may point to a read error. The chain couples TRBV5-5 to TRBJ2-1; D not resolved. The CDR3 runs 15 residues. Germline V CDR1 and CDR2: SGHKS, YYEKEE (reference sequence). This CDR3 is CASSLEASSYNEQSF. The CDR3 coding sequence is TGTGCCAGCAGCTTGGAGGCGAGCTCCTACAATGAGCAGTCCTTC.

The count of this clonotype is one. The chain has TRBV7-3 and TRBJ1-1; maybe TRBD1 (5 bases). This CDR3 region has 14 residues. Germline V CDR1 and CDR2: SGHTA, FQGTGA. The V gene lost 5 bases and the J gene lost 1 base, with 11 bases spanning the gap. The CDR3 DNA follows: TGTGCCAGCAGCGCAACCGGGGGGAACACTGAAGCTTTCTTT. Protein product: CASSATGGNTEAFF.

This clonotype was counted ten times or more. The CDR3 DNA follows: TGTGCCAGCAGCGGGCCCGGGGGGAGAAGCCCCTACGAGCAGTACTTC. It is translated as CASSGPGGRSPYEQYF. V and J are TRBV9 and TRBJ2-7; 7 positions agree with TRBD2. V gave up 3 bases and J gave up 2 bases; unmatched junction bases: 11. The CDR3 is made up of 16 amino acids. Germline V gene sequence: CDR1 SGDLS, CDR2 YYNGEE.

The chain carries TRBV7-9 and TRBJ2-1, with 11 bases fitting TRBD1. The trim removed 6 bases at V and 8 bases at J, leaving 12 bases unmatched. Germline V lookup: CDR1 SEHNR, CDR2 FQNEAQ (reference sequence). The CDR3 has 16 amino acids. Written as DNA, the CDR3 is TGTGCCAGCAGGCAAGCCGGGACAGGGGGATGCGATGAGCAGTTCTTC. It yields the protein CASRQAGTGGCDEQFF. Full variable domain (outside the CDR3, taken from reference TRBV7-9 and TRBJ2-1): DTGVSQNPRHKITKRGQNVTFRCDPISEHNRLYWYRQTLGQGPEFLTYFQNEAQLEKSRLLSDRFSAERPKGSFSTLEIQRTEQGDSAMYLCASRQAGTGGCDEQFFGPGTRLTVL.

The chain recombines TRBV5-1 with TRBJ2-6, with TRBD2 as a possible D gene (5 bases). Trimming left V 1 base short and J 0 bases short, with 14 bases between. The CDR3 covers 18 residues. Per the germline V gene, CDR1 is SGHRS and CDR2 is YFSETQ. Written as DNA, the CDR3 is TGCGCCAGCAGCTTGTCGGGCCTTGGGAGCTCTGGGGCCAACGTCCTGACTTTC. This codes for CASSLSGLGSSGANVLTF.

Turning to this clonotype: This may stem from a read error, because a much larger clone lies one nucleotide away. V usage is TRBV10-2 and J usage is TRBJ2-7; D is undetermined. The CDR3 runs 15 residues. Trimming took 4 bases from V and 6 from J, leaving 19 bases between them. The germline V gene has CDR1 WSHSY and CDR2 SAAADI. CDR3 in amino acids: CASSGNLRPFGEQYF. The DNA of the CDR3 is TGCGCCAGCAGTGGAAACCTGAGGCCTTTCGGCGAGCAGTACTTC.

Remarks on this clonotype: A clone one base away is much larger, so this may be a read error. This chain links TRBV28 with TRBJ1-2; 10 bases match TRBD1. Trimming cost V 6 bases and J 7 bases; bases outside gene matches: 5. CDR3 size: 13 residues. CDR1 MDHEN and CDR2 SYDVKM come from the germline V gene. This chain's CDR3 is CASSDRGRGGYTF. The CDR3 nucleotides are TGTGCCAGCAGCGACAGGGGGCGGGGTGGCTACACCTTC.

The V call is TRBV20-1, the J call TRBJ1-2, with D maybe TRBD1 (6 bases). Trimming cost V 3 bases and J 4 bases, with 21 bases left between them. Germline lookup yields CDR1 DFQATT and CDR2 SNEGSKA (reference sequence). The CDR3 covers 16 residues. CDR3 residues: CSARSILAEGVYGYTF. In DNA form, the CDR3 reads TGCAGTGCTAGGAGCATTCTTGCGGAGGGGGTCTATGGCTACACCTTC.

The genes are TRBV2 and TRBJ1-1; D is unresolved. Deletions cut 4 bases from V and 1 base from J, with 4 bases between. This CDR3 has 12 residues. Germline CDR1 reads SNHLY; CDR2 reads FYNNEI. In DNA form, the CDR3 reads TGTGCCAGCAGTGCTGAGAACACTGAAGCTTTCTTT. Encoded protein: CASSAENTEAFF.

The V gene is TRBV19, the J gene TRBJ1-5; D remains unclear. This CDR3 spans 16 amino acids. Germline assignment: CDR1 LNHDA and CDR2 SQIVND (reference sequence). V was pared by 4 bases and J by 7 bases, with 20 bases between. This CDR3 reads CASSSAGEPGSQPQHF. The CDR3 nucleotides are TGTGCCAGTAGTAGCGCCGGGGAACCGGGCTCCCAGCCCCAGCATTTT. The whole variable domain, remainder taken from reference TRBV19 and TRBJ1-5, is DGGITQSPKYLFRKEGQNVTLSCEQNLNHDAMYWYRQDPGQGLRLIYYSQIVNDFQKGDIAEGYSVSREKKESFPLTVTSAQKNPTAFYLCASSSAGEPGSQPQHFGDGTRLSIL.

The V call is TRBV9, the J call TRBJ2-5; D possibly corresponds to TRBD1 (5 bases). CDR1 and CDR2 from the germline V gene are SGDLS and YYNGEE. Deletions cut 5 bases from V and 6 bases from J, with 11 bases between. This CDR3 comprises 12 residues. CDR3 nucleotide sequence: TGTGCCAGCAGTCTTAAGGGGAAGACCCAGTACTTC. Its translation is CASSLKGKTQYF.

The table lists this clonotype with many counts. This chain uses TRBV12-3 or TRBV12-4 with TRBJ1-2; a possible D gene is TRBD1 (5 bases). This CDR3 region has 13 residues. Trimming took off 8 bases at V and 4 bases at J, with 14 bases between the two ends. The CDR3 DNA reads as TGTGCCAGCGCCGACCCAGGGCTCTATGGCTACACCTTC. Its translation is CASADPGLYGYTF.

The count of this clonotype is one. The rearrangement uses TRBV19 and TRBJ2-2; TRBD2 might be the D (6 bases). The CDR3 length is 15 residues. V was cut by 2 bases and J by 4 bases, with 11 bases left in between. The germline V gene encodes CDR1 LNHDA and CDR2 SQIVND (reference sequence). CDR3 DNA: TGTGCCAGTAGTATATACCCCGGGGGCACCGGGGAGCTGTTTTTT. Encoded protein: CASSIYPGGTGELFF. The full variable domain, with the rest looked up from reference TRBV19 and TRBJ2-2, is DGGITQSPKYLFRKEGQNVTLSCEQNLNHDAMYWYRQDPGQGLRLIYYSQIVNDFQKGDIAEGYSVSREKKESFPLTVTSAQKNPTAFYLCASSIYPGGTGELFFGEGSRLTVL.

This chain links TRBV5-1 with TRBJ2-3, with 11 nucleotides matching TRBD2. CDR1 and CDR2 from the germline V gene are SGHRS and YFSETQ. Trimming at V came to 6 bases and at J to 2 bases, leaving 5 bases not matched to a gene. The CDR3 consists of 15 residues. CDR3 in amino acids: CASTLAGGITDTQYF. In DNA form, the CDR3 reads TGCGCCAGCACCTTAGCGGGGGGGATCACAGATACGCAGTATTTT.